The 9 T cell receptor beta chains listed next were all sequenced from one sample in a study of STAT5B mutations in CD4+ large granular lymphocyte leukemia (dated by TCRdb to between 2021 and 2023). The receptor library was made with the immunoSEQ multiplex PCR assay. The clones in this table, taken by TCRdb from immuneACCESS, are in-frame only. Not every clone is retained; where verified, under half of the shortfall comes from an unresolved V gene, and the cause of the rest is unknown. Counted in this sample were 23,000 or so clones; less than 80% of them appeared once. The ten largest account for approximately 4.1% of the sample. The specimen was CD4+ T cells from blood buffy coats. The receptors here all came from a human donor in good health.

This sequence joins TRBV7-9 and TRBJ1-2; D is ambiguous. V lost 2 bases and J 0 bases, leaving 4 bases between the germline ends. The length of the CDR3 is 13 residues. Germline V lookup: CDR1 SEHNR, CDR2 FQNEAQ (reference sequence). CDR3 nucleotides: TGTGCCAGCAGCTTAACATCTAACTATGGCTACACCTTC. This translates into CASSLTSNYGYTF.

CDR3 protein: CAWSVVMNEQFF. The CDR3 nucleotides read TGTGCCTGGAGTGTAGTGATGAATGAGCAGTTCTTC. The V and J genes are TRBV30 and TRBJ2-1; D remains unclear. The germline V gene has CDR1 GTSNPN and CDR2 SVGIG (reference sequence). CDR3 length: 12 residues. Between the trimmed V and J ends, which lost 0 bases and 7 bases, there was a span of 7 bases. Drawing the rest from reference TRBV30 and TRBJ2-1, the complete variable domain is SQTIHQWPATLVQPVGSPLSLECTVEGTSNPNLYWYRQAAGRGLQLLFYSVGIGQISSEVPQNLSASRPQDRQFILSSKKLLLSDSGFYLCAWSVVMNEQFFGPGTRLTVL.

V and J are TRBV7-8 and TRBJ2-7; D not certain. Germline CDR1 and CDR2: SGHVS and FQNEAQ. The CDR3 runs 13 residues. Trimming took off 2 bases at V and 4 bases at J, with 9 bases between the two ends. CDR3 residues: CASSLQGRYEQYF. CDR3 DNA: TGTGCCAGCAGCTTACAAGGCAGATACGAGCAGTACTTC.

V and J are TRBV25-1 and TRBJ2-5, with unresolved D. The J call may not be correct, given that the DNA end is closer to TRBJ2-7. CDR3 length: 13 amino acids. Germline CDR1 MGHDK, CDR2 SYGVNS. The CDR3 DNA sequence: TGTGCCAGCAGTGAATGGGCCGCCTACGAGCAGTACTTC. Translating it yields CASSEWAAYEQYF.

This chain connects TRBV10-3 to TRBJ1-2; D perhaps matches TRBD1 (5 bases). From germline, CDR1 is ENHRY and CDR2 SYGVKD. The V and J ends lost 6 bases and 2 bases respectively, with 10 bases between them. CDR3 length equals 13 residues. The chain's CDR3 is CAIRGSGNYGYTF. CDR3 nucleotides: TGTGCCATCAGGGGGTCAGGGAACTATGGCTACACCTTC.

The chain joins TRBV11-3 to TRBJ2-2; D possibly corresponds to TRBD1 (5 bases). Trimming cost V 0 bases and J 14 bases, with 13 bases left between them. CDR1 and CDR2 (germline): SGHNT, YENEEA. CDR3 length equals 13 residues. CDR3: CASSLDLSGKLFF. CDR3 nucleotide sequence: TGTGCCAGCAGCTTAGATTTGTCAGGGAAACTGTTTTTT.

About this clone itself: It is likely a read error: a sequence one base away is far more abundant. This rearrangement joins TRBV4-2 to TRBJ2-7; 7 bases line up with TRBD2. V lost 1 base and J lost 3; bases outside the gene matches: 6. This CDR3 is 15 amino acids long. Germline values: CDR1 LGHNA, CDR2 YNFKEQ. In DNA, the CDR3 is TGTGCCAGCAGCCAAGGGGAGGGAGACTTCTACGAGCAGTACTTC. Amino acid sequence: CASSQGEGDFYEQYF.

The chain carries TRBV5-1 and TRBJ2-3, with D possibly TRBD2 on 6 matching bases. This CDR3 spans 17 amino acids. Germline V CDR1 and CDR2: SGHRS, YFSETQ. Trimming cost V 0 bases and J 2 bases, with 16 bases left between them. The CDR3 is CASSLGGSRDSTDTQYF. The CDR3 bases are TGCGCCAGCAGCTTGGGGGGTTCTAGGGACTCCACAGATACGCAGTATTTT.

J is TRBJ2-6 and V is TRBV29-1; D not certain. The CDR3 has 13 residues. The V end lost 4 bases, the J end lost 0 bases, and 4 bases lay between the germline ends. Germline CDR1 reads SQVTM; CDR2 reads ANQGSEA. CDR3 nucleotide sequence: TGCAGCGTTGCAAGCTCTGGGGCCAACGTCCTGACTTTC. Protein product: CSVASSGANVLTF.